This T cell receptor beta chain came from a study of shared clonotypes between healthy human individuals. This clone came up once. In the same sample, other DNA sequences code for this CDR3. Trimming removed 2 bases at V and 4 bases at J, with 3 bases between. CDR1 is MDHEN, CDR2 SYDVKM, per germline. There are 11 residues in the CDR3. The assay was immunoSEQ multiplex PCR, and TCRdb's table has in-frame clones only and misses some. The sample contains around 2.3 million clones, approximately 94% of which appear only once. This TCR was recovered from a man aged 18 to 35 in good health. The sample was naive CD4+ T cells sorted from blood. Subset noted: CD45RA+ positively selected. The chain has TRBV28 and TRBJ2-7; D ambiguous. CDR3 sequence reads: CASSLRYEQYF. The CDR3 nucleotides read TGTGCCAGCAGTTTAAGATACGAGCAGTACTTC. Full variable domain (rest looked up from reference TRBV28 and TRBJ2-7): DVKVTQSSRYLVKRTGEKVFLECVQDMDHENMFWYRQDPGLGLRLIYFSYDVKMKEKGDIPEGYSVSREKKERFSLILESASTNQTSMYLCASSLRYEQYFGPGTRLTVT.